This TCR beta chain was obtained from a study of graft-versus-host responses after intestinal transplantation. Findings of the study overall: There was an association between peak levels of circulating GvH clones and early post-transplant HvG declines.

Points on this clone: Its antigen is still unknown.

Profiling relied on immunoSEQ multiplex PCR, and the TCRdb table lists in-frame clones only, not all of them. The table has approximately 99,000 clones, 91% seen once. The CDR3 has 14 residues. The germline V gene has CDR1 GTSNPN and CDR2 SVGIG (reference sequence). The chain links TRBV30 to TRBJ2-5; D gene uncertain. The DNA end is a closer match to TRBJ2-7, so the J assignment may be wrong. This clonotype was sampled from a human donor who was the organ donor for an intestinal transplant. This specimen was unstimulated CD4+ T cells sorted from spleen or lymph node cells, taken before transplant. The CDR3 spells CACHGLWSSYEQYF. CDR3 in DNA: TGTGCCTGTCACGGTCTCTGGAGCTCCTACGAGCAGTACTTC.